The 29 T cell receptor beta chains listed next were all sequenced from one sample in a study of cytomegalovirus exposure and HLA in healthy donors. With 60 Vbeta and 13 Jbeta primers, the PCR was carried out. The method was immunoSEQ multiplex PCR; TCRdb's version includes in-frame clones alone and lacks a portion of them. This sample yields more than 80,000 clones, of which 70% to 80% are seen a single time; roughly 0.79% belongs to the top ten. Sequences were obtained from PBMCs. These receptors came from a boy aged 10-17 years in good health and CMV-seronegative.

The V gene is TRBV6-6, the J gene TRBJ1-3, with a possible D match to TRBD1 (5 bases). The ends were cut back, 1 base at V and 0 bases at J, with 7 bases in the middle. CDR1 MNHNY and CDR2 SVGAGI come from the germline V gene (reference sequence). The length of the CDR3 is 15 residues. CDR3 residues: CASSYLTASGNTIYF. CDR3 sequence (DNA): TGTGCCAGCAGTTACTTGACAGCCTCTGGAAACACCATATATTTT.

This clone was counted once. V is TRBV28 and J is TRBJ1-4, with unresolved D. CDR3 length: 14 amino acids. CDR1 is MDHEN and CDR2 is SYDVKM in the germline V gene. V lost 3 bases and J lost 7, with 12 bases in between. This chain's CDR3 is CASSLGASREKLFF. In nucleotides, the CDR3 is TGTGCCAGCAGTTTGGGAGCGTCACGTGAAAAACTGTTTTTT.

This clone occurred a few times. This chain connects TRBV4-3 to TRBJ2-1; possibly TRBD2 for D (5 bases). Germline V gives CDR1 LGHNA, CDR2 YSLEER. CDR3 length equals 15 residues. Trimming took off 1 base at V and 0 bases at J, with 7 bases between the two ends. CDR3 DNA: TGCGCCAGCAGCCAAGGGGAGAGCTCCTACAATGAGCAGTTCTTC. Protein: CASSQGESSYNEQFF.

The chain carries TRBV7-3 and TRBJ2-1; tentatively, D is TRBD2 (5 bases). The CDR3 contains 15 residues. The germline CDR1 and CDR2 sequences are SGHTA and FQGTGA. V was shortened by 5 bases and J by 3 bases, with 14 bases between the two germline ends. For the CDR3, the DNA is TGTGCCAGCAGCCAAGCCCGGGAACTCTACAATGAGCAGTTCTTC. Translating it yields CASSQARELYNEQFF.

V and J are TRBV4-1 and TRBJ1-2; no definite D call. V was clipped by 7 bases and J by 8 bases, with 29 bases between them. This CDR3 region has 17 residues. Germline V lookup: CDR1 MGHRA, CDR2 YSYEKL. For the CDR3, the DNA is TGCGCCAGCACCGAAGGAGGGTTCCCGGACCGAACGAGGGGCTACACCTTC. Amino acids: CASTEGGFPDRTRGYTF.

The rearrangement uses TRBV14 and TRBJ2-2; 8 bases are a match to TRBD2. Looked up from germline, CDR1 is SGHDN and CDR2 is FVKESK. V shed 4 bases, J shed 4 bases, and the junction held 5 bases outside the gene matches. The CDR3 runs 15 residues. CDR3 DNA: TGTGCCAGCAGCCCTGGACTAGCTGGCACCGGGGAGCTGTTTTTT. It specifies CASSPGLAGTGELFF. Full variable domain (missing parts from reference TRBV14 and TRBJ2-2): EAGVTQFPSHSVIEKGQTVTLRCDPISGHDNLYWYRRVMGKEIKFLLHFVKESKQDESGMPNNRFLAERTGGTYSTLKVQPAELEDSGVYFCASSPGLAGTGELFFGEGSRLTVL.

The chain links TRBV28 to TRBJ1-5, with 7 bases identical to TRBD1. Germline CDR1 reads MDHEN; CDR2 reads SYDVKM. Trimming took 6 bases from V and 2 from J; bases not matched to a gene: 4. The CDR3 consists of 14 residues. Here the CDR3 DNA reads TGTGCCAGCAGACCAACAGGGGGCAATCAGCCCCAGCATTTT. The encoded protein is CASRPTGGNQPQHF.

Here the CDR3 reads CASSWGTGRTGELFF. The CDR3 region has the DNA TGTGCCAGCAGCTGGGGGACAGGGAGAACCGGGGAGCTGTTTTTT. The chain has TRBV6-5 and TRBJ2-2; 9 bases agree with TRBD1. The V gene end was trimmed by 6 bases and the J gene end by 5 bases; junction bases not matched to a gene: 7. The CDR3 totals 15 residues. CDR1 MNHEY and CDR2 SVGAGI come from the germline V gene.

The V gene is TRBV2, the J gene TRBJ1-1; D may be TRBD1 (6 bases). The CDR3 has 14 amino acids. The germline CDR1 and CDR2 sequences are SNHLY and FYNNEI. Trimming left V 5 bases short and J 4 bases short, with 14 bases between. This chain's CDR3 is CASSLDSKSTEAFF. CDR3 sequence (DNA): TGTGCCAGCAGTTTGGACAGTAAAAGCACTGAAGCTTTCTTT.

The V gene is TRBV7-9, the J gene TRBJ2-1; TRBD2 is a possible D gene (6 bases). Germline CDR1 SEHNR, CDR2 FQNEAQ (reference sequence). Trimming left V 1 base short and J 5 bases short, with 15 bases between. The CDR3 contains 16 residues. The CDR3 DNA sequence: TGTGCCAGCAGCTTAGGTACGGGACTCGGGGACAATGAGCAGTTCTTC. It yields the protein CASSLGTGLGDNEQFF.

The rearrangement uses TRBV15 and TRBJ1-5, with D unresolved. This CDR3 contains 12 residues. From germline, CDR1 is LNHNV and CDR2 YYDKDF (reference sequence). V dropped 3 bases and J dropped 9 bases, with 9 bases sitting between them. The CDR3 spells CATSSGRRPQHF. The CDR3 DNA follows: TGTGCCACCAGCAGCGGAAGGAGGCCCCAGCATTTT.

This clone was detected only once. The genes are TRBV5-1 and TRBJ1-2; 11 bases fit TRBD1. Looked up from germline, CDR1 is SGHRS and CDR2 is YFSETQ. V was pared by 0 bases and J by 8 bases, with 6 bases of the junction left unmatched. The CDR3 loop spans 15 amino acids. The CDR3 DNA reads TGCGCCAGCAGCTTGGGGCCGGACAGGGGGCGAGGCTACACCTTC. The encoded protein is CASSLGPDRGRGYTF.

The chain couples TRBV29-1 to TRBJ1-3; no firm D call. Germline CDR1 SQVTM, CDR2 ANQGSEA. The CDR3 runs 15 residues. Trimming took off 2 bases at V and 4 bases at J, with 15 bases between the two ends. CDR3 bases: TGCAGCGTTGAAATACGCGGGTTATTGGGAAACACCATATATTTT. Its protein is CSVEIRGLLGNTIYF.

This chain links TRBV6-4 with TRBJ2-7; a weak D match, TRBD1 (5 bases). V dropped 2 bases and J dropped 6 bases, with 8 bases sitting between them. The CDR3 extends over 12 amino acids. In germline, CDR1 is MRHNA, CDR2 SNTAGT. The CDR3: CASSDQGGEQYF. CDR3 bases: TGTGCCAGCAGTGACCAGGGTGGCGAGCAGTACTTC.

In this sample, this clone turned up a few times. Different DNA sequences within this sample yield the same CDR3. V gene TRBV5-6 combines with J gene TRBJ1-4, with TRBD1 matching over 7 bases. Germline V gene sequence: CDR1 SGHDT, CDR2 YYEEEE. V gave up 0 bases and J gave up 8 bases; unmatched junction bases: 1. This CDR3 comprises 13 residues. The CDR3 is CASSLDRGEKLFF. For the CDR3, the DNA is TGTGCCAGCAGCTTGGACAGGGGAGAAAAACTGTTTTTT. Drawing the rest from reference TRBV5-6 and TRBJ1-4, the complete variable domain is DAGVTQSPTHLIKTRGQQVTLRCSPKSGHDTVSWYQQALGQGPQFIFQYYEEEERQRGNFPDRFSGHQFPNYSSELNVNALLLGDSALYLCASSLDRGEKLFFGSGTQLSVL.

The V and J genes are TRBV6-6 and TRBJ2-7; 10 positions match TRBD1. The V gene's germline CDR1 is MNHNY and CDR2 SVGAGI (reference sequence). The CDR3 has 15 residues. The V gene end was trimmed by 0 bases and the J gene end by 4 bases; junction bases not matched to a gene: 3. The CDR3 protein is CASSYSGDRGYEQYF. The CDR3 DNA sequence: TGTGCCAGCAGTTACTCCGGGGACAGGGGATACGAGCAGTACTTC.

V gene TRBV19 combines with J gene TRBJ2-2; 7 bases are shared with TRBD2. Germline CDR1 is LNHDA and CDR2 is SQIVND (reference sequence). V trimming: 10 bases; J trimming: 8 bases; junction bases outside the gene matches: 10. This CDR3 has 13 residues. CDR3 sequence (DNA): TGTGCCACCGCCTCGGGGGGAATGGGGGAGCTGTTTTTT. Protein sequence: CATASGGMGELFF.

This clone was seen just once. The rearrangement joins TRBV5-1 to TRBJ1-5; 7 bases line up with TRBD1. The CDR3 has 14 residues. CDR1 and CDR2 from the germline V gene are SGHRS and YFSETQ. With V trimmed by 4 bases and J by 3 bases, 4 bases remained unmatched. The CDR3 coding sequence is TGCGCCAGCAGCCCTGGGACAGTCAATCAGCCCCAGCATTTT. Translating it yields CASSPGTVNQPQHF.

CDR3 in DNA: TGTGCCAGCAGTACTCTAGCAACTAATGAAAAACTGTTTTTT. This gives the protein CASSTLATNEKLFF. The chain has TRBV27 and TRBJ1-4; D not certain. The ends were cut back, 5 bases at V and 0 bases at J, with 7 bases in the middle. CDR1 MNHEY and CDR2 SMNVEV come from the germline V gene (reference sequence). The CDR3 has 14 residues.

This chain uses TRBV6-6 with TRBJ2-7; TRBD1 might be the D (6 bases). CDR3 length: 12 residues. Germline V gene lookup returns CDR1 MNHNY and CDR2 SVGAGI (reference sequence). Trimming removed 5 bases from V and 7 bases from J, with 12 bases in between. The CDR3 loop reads CASSPGTKEQYF. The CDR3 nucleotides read TGTGCCAGCAGTCCAGGGACAAAGGAGCAGTACTTC.

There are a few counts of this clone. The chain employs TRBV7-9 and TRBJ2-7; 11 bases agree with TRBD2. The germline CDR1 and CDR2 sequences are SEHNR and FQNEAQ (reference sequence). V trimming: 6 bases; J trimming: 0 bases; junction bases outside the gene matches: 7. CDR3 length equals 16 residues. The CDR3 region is CASRGLAAKGSYEQYF. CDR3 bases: TGTGCCAGCAGGGGACTAGCGGCAAAAGGCTCCTACGAGCAGTACTTC.

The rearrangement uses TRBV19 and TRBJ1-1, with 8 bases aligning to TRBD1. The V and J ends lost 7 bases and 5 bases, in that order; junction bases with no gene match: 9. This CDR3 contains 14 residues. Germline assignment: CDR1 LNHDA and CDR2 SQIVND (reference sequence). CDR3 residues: CASIGTGGGTEAFF. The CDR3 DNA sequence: TGTGCCAGTATTGGGACAGGAGGGGGAACTGAAGCTTTCTTT.

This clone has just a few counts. CDR3 residues: CASSLVVRTGKGSNYGYTF. In nucleotides, the CDR3 is TGTGCCAGCAGCTTAGTAGTTCGGACAGGGAAGGGATCTAACTATGGCTACACCTTC. The rearrangement uses TRBV7-2 and TRBJ1-2, with 8 positions matching TRBD1. The germline gives CDR1 SGHTA, CDR2 FQGNSA. This CDR3 is built from 19 residues. V lost 1 base and J lost 0; bases outside the gene matches: 13.

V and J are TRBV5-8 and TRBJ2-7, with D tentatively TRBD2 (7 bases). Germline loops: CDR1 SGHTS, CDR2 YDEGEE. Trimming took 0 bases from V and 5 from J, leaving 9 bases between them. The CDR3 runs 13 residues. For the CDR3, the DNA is TGTGCCAGCAGCTTGGAAGGGGGGGACGAGCAGTACTTC. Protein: CASSLEGGDEQYF.

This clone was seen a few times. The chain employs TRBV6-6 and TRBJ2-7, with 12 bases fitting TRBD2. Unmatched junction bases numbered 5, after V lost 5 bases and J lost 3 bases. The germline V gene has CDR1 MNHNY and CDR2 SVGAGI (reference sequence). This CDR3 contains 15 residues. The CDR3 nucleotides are TGTGCCAGCAGTCCGTCGACTAGCGGGAGCTACGAGCAGTACTTC. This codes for CASSPSTSGSYEQYF.

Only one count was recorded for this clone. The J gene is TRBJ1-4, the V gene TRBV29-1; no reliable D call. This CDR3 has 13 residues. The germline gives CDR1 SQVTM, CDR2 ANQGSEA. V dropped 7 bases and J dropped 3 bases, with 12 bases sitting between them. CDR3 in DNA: TGCAGCGCCCGAGGTCGCGCTAATGAAAAACTGTTTTTT. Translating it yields CSARGRANEKLFF. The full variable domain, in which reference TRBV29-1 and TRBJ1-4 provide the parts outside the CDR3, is SAVISQKPSRDICQRGTSLTIQCQVDSQVTMMFWYRQQPGQSLTLIATANQGSEATYESGFVIDKFPISRPNLTFSTLTVSNMSPEDSSIYLCSARGRANEKLFFGSGTQLSVL.

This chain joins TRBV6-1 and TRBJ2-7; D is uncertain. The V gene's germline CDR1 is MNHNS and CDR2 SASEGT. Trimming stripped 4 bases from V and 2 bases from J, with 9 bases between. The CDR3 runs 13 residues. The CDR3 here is CASSGYLAYEQYF. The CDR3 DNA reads TGTGCCAGCAGTGGGTACCTAGCCTACGAGCAGTACTTC.

The CDR3 loop reads CASRLAGGPGTQYF. In nucleotides, the CDR3 is TGTGCCAGCAGACTAGCGGGAGGGCCGGGTACGCAGTATTTT. The rearrangement uses TRBV27 and TRBJ2-3; 13 bases are shared with TRBD2. Trimming cost V 6 bases and J 8 bases; bases outside gene matches: 5. The CDR3 consists of 14 residues. Germline CDR1 MNHEY, CDR2 SMNVEV (reference sequence).

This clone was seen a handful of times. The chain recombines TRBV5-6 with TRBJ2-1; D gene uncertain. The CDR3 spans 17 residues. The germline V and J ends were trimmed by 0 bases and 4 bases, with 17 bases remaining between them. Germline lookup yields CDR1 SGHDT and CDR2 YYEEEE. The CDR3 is CASSLGPRLPSYNEQFF. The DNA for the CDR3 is TGTGCCAGCAGCTTGGGACCTAGACTCCCAAGTTACAATGAGCAGTTCTTC.